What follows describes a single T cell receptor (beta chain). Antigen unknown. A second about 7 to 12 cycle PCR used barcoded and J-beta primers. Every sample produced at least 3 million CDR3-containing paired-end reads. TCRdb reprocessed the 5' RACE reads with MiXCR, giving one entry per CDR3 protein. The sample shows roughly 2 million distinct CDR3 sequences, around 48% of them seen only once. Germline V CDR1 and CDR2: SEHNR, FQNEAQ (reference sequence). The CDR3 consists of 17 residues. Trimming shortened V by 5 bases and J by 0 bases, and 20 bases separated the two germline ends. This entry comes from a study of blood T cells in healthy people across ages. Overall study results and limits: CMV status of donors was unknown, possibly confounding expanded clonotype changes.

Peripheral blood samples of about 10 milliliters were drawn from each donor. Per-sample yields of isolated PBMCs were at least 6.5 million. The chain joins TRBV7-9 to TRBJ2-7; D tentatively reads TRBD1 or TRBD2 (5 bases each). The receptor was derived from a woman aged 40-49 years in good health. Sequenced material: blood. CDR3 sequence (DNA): TGTGCCAGCAGCCCGGGGACGGCGGTAACGAGCTCCTACGAGCAGTACTTC. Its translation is CASSPGTAVTSSYEQYF.